Below, 8 T cell receptor beta chains from the same sample are listed, as sequenced in a study of beta chain features in type 1 diabetes. The authors reverse transcribed all of the isolated RNA, so sequencing captured expressed TCRB transcripts. Produced via immunoSEQ multiplex PCR; TCRdb's table is partial and in-frame only. The sample lists 130,000 to 150,000 clones; about 10% were seen once. Sequencing was performed on naive CD4+ T cells from blood. These receptors were taken from a man between 18 and 29 years old in good health.

In its sample, this clone was seen a few times. J is TRBJ2-1 and V is TRBV9; 9 bases map to TRBD2. In germline, CDR1 is SGDLS, CDR2 YYNGEE. The ends lost 2 bases at V and 5 bases at J; junction bases unmatched: 2. This CDR3 spans 14 amino acids. CDR3 in DNA: TGTGCCAGCAGCGTTAGCGGGGGAGACAATGAGCAGTTCTTC. As protein: CASSVSGGDNEQFF.

This CDR3 reads CAIRGGYEQYF. Here the CDR3 DNA reads TGTGCCATCAGAGGGGGCTACGAGCAGTACTTC. This sequence joins TRBV10-3 and TRBJ2-7, with a possible D match to TRBD1 (6 bases). Germline V CDR1 and CDR2: ENHRY, SYGVKD. The CDR3 loop spans 11 amino acids. With 6 bases removed from V and 3 bases from J, the gap between germline ends came to 6 bases.

This clone was detected only a few times. This chain joins TRBV9 and TRBJ1-2; D not resolved. From germline, CDR1 is SGDLS and CDR2 YYNGEE. The CDR3 extends over 12 amino acids. With 4 bases removed from V and 4 bases from J, the gap between germline ends came to 8 bases. DNA for the CDR3: TGTGCCAGCAGCTCTCGGGGCTATGGCTACACCTTC. Translation gives CASSSRGYGYTF.

This clone was recorded a few times. V is TRBV27 and J is TRBJ1-4; D is unresolved. Trimming took off 5 bases at V and 1 base at J, with 8 bases between the two ends. Germline CDR1 reads MNHEY; CDR2 reads SMNVEV (reference sequence). The CDR3 spans 14 residues. The CDR3 sequence is CASSIRGTNEKLFF. The CDR3 nucleotides read TGTGCCAGCAGTATTCGGGGAACTAATGAAAAACTGTTTTTT.

With respect to this clone: One junction end does not reproduce the germline sequence, and a read error may be involved. The chain carries TRBV11-2 and TRBJ1-3, with TRBD1 matching over 7 bases. This CDR3 is 16 amino acids long. The germline V gene has CDR1 SGHAT and CDR2 FQNNGV. CDR3 nucleotide sequence: TGTGCCAGCAGCTTGGGGACAGTCCTCTCTAGAAACACCATATATTTT. This gives the protein CASSLGTVLSRNTIYF.

The chain employs TRBV19 and TRBJ2-7; TRBD2 agrees at 7 bases. This CDR3 is 14 amino acids long. J was trimmed by 6 bases and V by 3 bases; bases with no gene match: 8. CDR1 is LNHDA, CDR2 SQIVND, per germline (reference sequence). The CDR3 coding sequence is TGTGCCAGTAGTATCCAAGCGGGGTTAAGCGAGCAGTACTTC. Protein product: CASSIQAGLSEQYF.

This clone was observed a few times. V gene TRBV9 combines with J gene TRBJ2-7; TRBD1 aligns across 10 bases. After removal of 0 bases from V and 3 bases from J, the junction contained 3 bases not matched to a gene. This CDR3 has 15 amino acids. From germline, CDR1 is SGDLS and CDR2 YYNGEE. This CDR3 is CASSVEDRGYYEQYF. CDR3 DNA: TGTGCCAGCAGCGTAGAGGACAGGGGGTACTACGAGCAGTACTTC.

This clone occurred once. This sequence joins TRBV4-1 and TRBJ1-6; a possible D gene is TRBD1 (6 bases). There are 14 residues in the CDR3. Germline CDR1 and CDR2: MGHRA and YSYEKL. V shed 7 bases and J shed 8 bases, with 15 bases lying between them. Written as DNA, the CDR3 is TGCGCCAGCAACCCTACAGGGTTAGATTCACCCCTCCACTTT. It encodes CASNPTGLDSPLHF.